The 20 T cell receptor beta chains reported below all come from one sample, sequenced in a study of blood T cells in healthy people across ages. PCR was performed a second time for 7 to 11 cycles using a sample-barcoded 5' primer and a J-beta primer mix. TCRdb processed the 5' RACE reads anew with MiXCR; each CDR3 protein has one entry. The table shows about 1,400,000 distinct CDR3 sequences, with around 55% occurring only once. The sample consisted of blood. These receptor sequences come from a man between 18 and 29 years old in good health.

CDR3: CASSVTGIRGQYF. DNA for the CDR3: TGTGCCAGCAGCGTGACAGGGATCAGGGGGCAGTACTTC. The gene calls are TRBV5-6 and TRBJ2-7; 7 bases align to TRBD1. The V gene end was trimmed by 4 bases and the J gene end by 9 bases; junction bases not matched to a gene: 10. The CDR3 is made up of 13 amino acids. The germline CDR1 and CDR2 sequences are SGHDT and YYEEEE.

This chain joins TRBV7-2 and TRBJ1-3; D ambiguous. In germline, CDR1 is SGHTA, CDR2 FQGNSA. V was cut by 5 bases and J by 4 bases, with 9 bases left in between. The CDR3 consists of 13 residues. The CDR3 spells CASSGGRGNTIYF. Written as DNA, the CDR3 is TGTGCCAGCAGCGGCGGGCGGGGAAACACCATATATTTT.

This chain links TRBV5-6 with TRBJ1-2; a possible D gene is TRBD1 (6 bases). The germline V and J ends were trimmed by 5 bases and 8 bases, with 16 bases remaining between them. Germline V CDR1 and CDR2: SGHDT, YYEEEE. The CDR3 spans 13 residues. The CDR3 spells CASRERGYDGYTF. For the CDR3, the DNA is TGTGCCAGCAGGGAGAGGGGGTACGACGGCTACACCTTC.

The V and J genes are TRBV27 and TRBJ2-7, with D possibly being TRBD1 or TRBD2 (6 bases each). Matching the DNA end better, TRBJ2-5 makes the J call doubtful. The CDR3 covers 15 residues. CDR1 MNHEY and CDR2 SMNVEV come from the germline V gene (reference sequence). The CDR3 sequence is CASSLSNREVETQYF. The DNA of the CDR3 is TGTGCCAGCAGTTTATCGAACAGGGAGGTGGAGACCCAGTACTTC.

J is TRBJ1-5 and V is TRBV4-3; a possible D gene is TRBD1 (5 bases). Germline CDR1 and CDR2: LGHNA and YSLEER. The CDR3 is 15 amino acids. V was pared by 1 base and J by 6 bases, with 13 bases between. The CDR3 DNA sequence: TGCGCCAGCAGCCAAGGATGGCAGGGCCCTCAGCCCCAGCATTTT. This codes for CASSQGWQGPQPQHF.

This clonotype occurred once. An end of the junction differs from the germline gene, which may be a read error. The chain is built from TRBV4-1 and TRBJ2-5, with TRBD1 identical over 7 bases. CDR3 length: 16 amino acids. Looked up from germline, CDR1 is MGHRA and CDR2 is YSYEKL. The CDR3: CACSQPPGQSQETQYF. The CDR3 bases are TGCGCCTGCAGCCAACCTCCGGGACAGAGTCAAGAGACCCAGTACTTC.

V gene TRBV25-1 combines with J gene TRBJ2-4; D is ambiguous. The germline V gene has CDR1 MGHDK and CDR2 SYGVNS. V dropped 6 bases and J dropped 0 bases, with 15 bases sitting between them. CDR3 length equals 16 residues. CDR3 protein: CASSPRSELAKNIQYF. CDR3 in DNA: TGTGCCAGCAGCCCAAGATCAGAGCTAGCCAAAAACATTCAGTACTTC.

The sample holds a few counts of this clonotype. CDR3 amino acids: CASSLGTGIQPQHF. The CDR3 DNA reads TGTGCCAGCAGTTTAGGGACAGGGATTCAGCCCCAGCATTTT. This rearrangement joins TRBV12-3 or TRBV12-4 to TRBJ1-5; 8 positions agree with TRBD1. V shed 1 base, J shed 6 bases, and the junction held 2 bases outside the gene matches. The CDR3 consists of 14 residues.

This chain joins TRBV29-1 and TRBJ2-7; D is possibly TRBD1 or TRBD2 (5 bases each). The CDR3 is 13 amino acids. V lost 8 bases and J lost 0, with 14 bases in between. Germline V CDR1 and CDR2: SQVTM, ANQGSEA. The CDR3 protein is CSFRDQSSYEQYF. In nucleotides, the CDR3 is TGCAGCTTCCGGGACCAGAGCTCCTACGAGCAGTACTTC.

This clonotype was observed a handful of times. The chain recombines TRBV29-1 with TRBJ1-1; a possible D gene is TRBD1 (5 bases). This CDR3 has 11 amino acids. V was shortened by 6 bases and J by 2 bases, with 7 bases between the two germline ends. Per the germline V gene, CDR1 is SQVTM and CDR2 is ANQGSEA. This CDR3 is CSVTENTEAFF. The CDR3 DNA reads TGCAGCGTGACAGAAAACACTGAAGCTTTCTTT.

This sequence joins TRBV29-1 and TRBJ2-7, with D tentatively TRBD1 (5 bases). V was pared by 0 bases and J by 2 bases, with 14 bases between. There are 15 residues in the CDR3. The germline V gene encodes CDR1 SQVTM and CDR2 ANQGSEA. The CDR3 protein is CSVEDGATPTYEQYF. The DNA for the CDR3 is TGCAGCGTTGAAGATGGGGCAACCCCTACCTACGAGCAGTACTTC.

This sequence joins TRBV5-6 and TRBJ2-7, with TRBD2 matching over 8 bases. Per the germline V gene, CDR1 is SGHDT and CDR2 is YYEEEE. V lost 4 bases to trimming and J lost 3 bases; unmatched junction nucleotides: 9. This CDR3 is 15 amino acids long. The CDR3 coding sequence is TGTGCCAGCAGCGTGGGGACTAGGTTTGACTACGAGCAGTACTTC. This translates into CASSVGTRFDYEQYF.

The gene calls are TRBV7-9 and TRBJ2-7; 7 bases agree with TRBD2. The V gene's germline CDR1 is SEHNR and CDR2 FQNEAQ (reference sequence). This CDR3 region has 15 residues. Germline trimming cut 5 bases from V and 4 bases from J; bases unmatched to any gene: 11. This CDR3 reads CASSTNILADYEQYF. DNA for the CDR3: TGTGCCAGCAGCACTAACATTCTAGCGGATTACGAGCAGTACTTC.

The chain carries TRBV5-1 and TRBJ2-3, with D possibly being TRBD2 (5 bases). The germline V gene has CDR1 SGHRS and CDR2 YFSETQ. V lost 1 base and J 2 bases, leaving 11 bases between the germline ends. The CDR3 covers 15 residues. CDR3 loop: CASSLRTVYTDTQYF. The CDR3 DNA follows: TGCGCCAGCAGCTTGCGGACTGTATACACAGATACGCAGTATTTT.

The chain combines TRBV20-1 with TRBJ2-3; D ambiguous. Trimming took 1 base from V and 14 from J, leaving 13 bases between them. CDR3 size: 11 residues. Germline CDR1 DFQATT, CDR2 SNEGSKA (reference sequence). The CDR3 is CSARAASIGYF. The DNA for the CDR3 is TGCAGTGCTAGAGCGGCCTCCATCGGGTATTTT.

The chain recombines TRBV5-1 with TRBJ1-1; D unresolved. This CDR3 has 14 amino acids. The germline CDR1 and CDR2 sequences are SGHRS and YFSETQ. Trimming cost V 3 bases and J 6 bases, with 15 bases left between them. In DNA form, the CDR3 reads TGCGCCAGCAGCTGGGGAGGAGGATTGCCTGAAGCTTTCTTT. It codes for CASSWGGGLPEAFF.

The V call is TRBV6-5, the J call TRBJ2-7, with 11 bases lining up with TRBD1. This CDR3 has 14 amino acids. V lost 6 bases, J lost 2 bases, and 3 bases stayed unmatched. The germline V gene has CDR1 MNHEY and CDR2 SVGAGI. The CDR3 spells CASSRTGGPYEQYF. CDR3 DNA: TGTGCCAGCAGCCGGACAGGGGGCCCCTACGAGCAGTACTTC.

The rearrangement uses TRBV7-2 and TRBJ1-1; D gene unclear. Germline V gene data show CDR1 as SGHTA and CDR2 as FQGNSA. The CDR3 length is 18 residues. Trimming pared 5 bases from V and 4 bases from J, leaving 26 bases between. The CDR3 region is CASSTHKAAPRASTEAFF. Written as DNA, the CDR3 is TGTGCCAGCAGCACCCATAAGGCGGCCCCACGGGCTTCCACTGAAGCTTTCTTT.

The chain is built from TRBV30 and TRBJ2-2; 10 bases line up with TRBD2. CDR3 size: 17 residues. Germline V gene data show CDR1 as GTSNPN and CDR2 as SVGIG (reference sequence). With 2 bases clipped from V and 5 bases from J, the junction kept 11 bases outside the gene matches. The CDR3 nucleotides are TGTGCCTGGAGTCAACAACTAGCGGGAATGATAACCGGGGAGCTGTTTTTT. Its translation: CAWSQQLAGMITGELFF.

The chain uses TRBV6-1 and TRBJ1-5; D gene ambiguous. V was pared by 5 bases and J by 5 bases, with 10 bases between. The CDR3 spans 13 residues. Looked up from germline, CDR1 is MNHNS and CDR2 is SASEGT. CDR3 amino acids: CASSTHLDQPQHF. Written as DNA, the CDR3 is TGTGCCAGCAGTACCCACCTCGATCAGCCCCAGCATTTT.